This TCR beta chain was identified in a study of human T cells and chemical hapten exposure. Unique molecular identifiers were attached to individual cDNA molecules during library preparation. TCRdb itself ran the RACE reads through MiXCR, one entry per CDR3 protein. The data hold more than 70,000 distinct CDR3 sequences, with roughly 10% observed a single time. Time point defined: patch test 1, 2 weeks after DPC sensitization. Specified treatment: therapeutic diphenylcyclopropenone sensitization with weekly scalp DPC. Each patch test followed a blood draw. This clonotype has only a few counts. This sample comprised whole blood, obtained in connection with sensitization to the hapten diphenylcyclopropenone (DPC). This receptor was obtained from a woman aged 60-75 years with alopecia areata. Some clones in this sample may be carry-over from other donors' samples.

CDR3 residues: CASRGRLPGETQYF. As DNA, the CDR3 is TGTGCCAGCAGGGGACGACTACCGGGAGAGACCCAGTACTTC. The V gene is TRBV2, the J gene TRBJ2-5; D tentatively reads TRBD1 or TRBD2 (5 bases each). Trimming stripped 6 bases from V and 4 bases from J, with 15 bases between. The CDR3 has 14 amino acids. Germline CDR1 reads SNHLY; CDR2 reads FYNNEI.